This TCR beta chain was observed in a study of cytomegalovirus exposure and HLA in healthy donors. Study as a whole: Early released data comprised some 91 million unique TCRs from HLA-typed donors.

Note on this clone: The target antigen is unknown.

This CDR3 contains 13 residues. Germline CDR1 is SGHKS and CDR2 is YYEKEE (reference sequence). The V and J ends lost 2 bases and 3 bases respectively, with 8 bases between them. The PCR had 60 Vbeta and 13 Jbeta primers. Using immunoSEQ multiplex PCR, the repertoire was profiled, and TCRdb retains in-frame clones only, with some absent. The sample shows about 84,000 clones, 63% of them seen only once. Regarding the study as a whole: TRBV6-2, TRBV6-3 and some other V segments were unresolvable in 87-base-pair reads.

The chain carries TRBV5-5 and TRBJ1-1; D perhaps matches TRBD1 (6 bases). The specimen was PBMCs. The origin of this receptor is a woman aged 40-49 years in good health and CMV-seropositive. The CDR3 reads CASSLQGDTEAFF. CDR3 DNA: TGTGCCAGCAGCTTACAGGGAGACACTGAAGCTTTCTTT.